This entry lists 18 T cell receptor beta chains sequenced from one sample in a study of metastatic and nonmetastatic thyroid tumors. TCRdb recomputed clones from the PCR reads via MiXCR. The profile shows more than 25,000 clones, 7% to 9% of them singletons. Among the patients, none had received any treatment before thyroid surgery. The sequenced material came from blood. These receptors were taken from a female donor with papillary thyroid cancer or a benign thyroid nodule (not recorded which). Some clones in this sample may be carry-over from other donors' samples.

This clone has ten or more counts. The chain joins TRBV30 to TRBJ1-2, with D possibly being TRBD1 (6 bases). The CDR3 contains 13 residues. V was cut by 3 bases and J by 4 bases, with 12 bases left in between. The germline V gene encodes CDR1 GTSNPN and CDR2 SVGIG (reference sequence). The CDR3 protein is CAWSQQGTYGYTF. CDR3 nucleotides: TGTGCCTGGAGCCAACAGGGAACCTATGGCTACACCTTC.

In its sample, this clone was seen many times. The genes are TRBV10-3 and TRBJ2-6; no clear D. The CDR3 extends over 13 amino acids. With 5 bases removed from V and 8 bases from J, the gap between germline ends came to 10 bases. Germline V gene lookup returns CDR1 ENHRY and CDR2 SYGVKD. The CDR3 nucleotides read TGTGCCATCAGTCGGCAAGTTTCCAACGTCCTGACTTTC. This sequence encodes CAISRQVSNVLTF.

This clone was seen at least ten times. This is likely a read error, given that the CDR3 carries no conserved phenylalanine or tryptophan at its end. The chain joins TRBV6-1 to TRBJ2-5; D gene unclear. The CDR3 has 16 residues. Germline assignment: CDR1 MNHNS and CDR2 SASEGT. Trimming cost V 2 bases and J 2 bases, with 15 bases left between them. CDR3 nucleotides: TGTGCCAGCAGTGAATATCATCTGGCAGCTCAAGAGACCCAGTACCTC. It specifies CASSEYHLAAQETQYL.

This clone was detected many times. The chain is built from TRBV6-5 and TRBJ1-5; a possible D gene is TRBD1 (6 bases). V was clipped by 2 bases and J by 9 bases, with 23 bases between them. The CDR3 is 17 residues long. In germline, CDR1 is MNHEY, CDR2 SVGAGI. The CDR3 nucleotides read TGTGCCAGCAGTTACCCCCCGGGGGCGGACCTAGGTGCGCCCCAGCATTTT. This codes for CASSYPPGADLGAPQHF.

This clone was counted many times. CDR3 residues: CASSLLRTGRADTQYF. CDR3 coding DNA: TGCGCCAGCAGCTTGTTAAGGACGGGAAGAGCGGATACGCAGTATTTT. The chain couples TRBV5-1 to TRBJ2-3; possible D gene TRBD2, 5 bases. The germline CDR1 and CDR2 sequences are SGHRS and YFSETQ. Trimming took off 1 base at V and 6 bases at J, with 18 bases between the two ends. The CDR3 loop spans 16 amino acids.

This clone was counted at least ten times. This chain links TRBV20-1 with TRBJ1-5; a weak D match, TRBD1 (6 bases). This CDR3 is 14 amino acids long. V was pared by 3 bases and J by 6 bases, with 15 bases between. The V gene's germline CDR1 is DFQATT and CDR2 SNEGSKA (reference sequence). The DNA for the CDR3 is TGCAGTGCTAGCAGTGACAGGTTCACTCAGCCCCAGCATTTT. Protein: CSASSDRFTQPQHF.

This clone was found many times. This chain connects TRBV11-2 to TRBJ1-1; the D is unclear. Looked up from germline, CDR1 is SGHAT and CDR2 is FQNNGV. Deletions cut 8 bases from V and 8 bases from J, with 12 bases between. CDR3 length equals 11 residues. Here the CDR3 DNA reads TGTGCCAGCGTGGGTTGGGTCGAAGCTTTCTTT. Residues: CASVGWVEAFF.

This clone was recorded many times. The J gene is TRBJ1-1, the V gene TRBV7-8; D is uncertain. The length of the CDR3 is 14 residues. V was cut by 11 bases and J by 1 base, with 17 bases left in between. Germline CDR1 is SGHVS and CDR2 is FQNEAQ. The CDR3 bases are TGTGCCTCTGGAGGGTACAGCGAGAACACTGAAGCTTTCTTT. It specifies CASGGYSENTEAFF.

This clone was detected ten times or more. J is TRBJ1-3 and V is TRBV30; tentatively, D is TRBD1 (5 bases). The length of the CDR3 is 13 residues. Trimming stripped 7 bases from V and 3 bases from J, with 13 bases between. Germline assignment: CDR1 GTSNPN and CDR2 SVGIG (reference sequence). CDR3: CASTANIGNTIYF. As DNA, the CDR3 is TGTGCCTCGACAGCGAACATTGGAAACACCATATATTTT.

This clone was found many times. The J gene is TRBJ1-1, the V gene TRBV6-2 or TRBV6-3, with D tentatively TRBD1 (5 bases). Germline V gives CDR1 MNHEY, CDR2 SVGEGT. This CDR3 has 13 residues. Trimming pared 8 bases from V and 1 base from J, leaving 11 bases between. The CDR3 DNA follows: TGTGCCAGCCGTTTGGGGGGGAACACTGAAGCTTTCTTT. Amino acids: CASRLGGNTEAFF.

This clone was counted ten times or more. The chain combines TRBV5-1 with TRBJ2-2, with D possibly called TRBD1 or TRBD2 (5 bases each). From germline, CDR1 is SGHRS and CDR2 YFSETQ. V lost 4 bases, J lost 2 bases, and 18 bases lay in between. The length of the CDR3 is 17 residues. The DNA for the CDR3 is TGCGCCAGCAGCCACAACAGGAGAGGGCCTAACACCGGGGAGCTGTTTTTT. Translation gives CASSHNRRGPNTGELFF.

This clone was observed at least ten times. The J gene is TRBJ2-3, the V gene TRBV24-1; no definite D call. This CDR3 has 13 residues. Germline V CDR1 and CDR2: KGHDR, SFDVKD. V lost 2 bases and J 2 bases, leaving 4 bases between the germline ends. The CDR3 is CATSDSNTDTQYF. As DNA, the CDR3 is TGTGCCACCAGTGATTCGAACACAGATACGCAGTATTTT.

This clone was counted many times. Other nucleotide sequences in the sample specify the same CDR3. The chain carries TRBV7-9 and TRBJ1-1, with D possibly matching TRBD1 (5 bases). The V gene lost 5 bases and the J gene lost 0 bases, with 13 bases spanning the gap. The CDR3 length is 15 residues. Germline CDR1 is SEHNR and CDR2 is FQNEAQ (reference sequence). The DNA for the CDR3 is TGTGCCAGCAGCCCCCGACAGAGCATGAACACTGAAGCTTTCTTT. Encoded protein: CASSPRQSMNTEAFF. Supplemented by reference TRBV7-9 and TRBJ1-1, the full variable domain reads DTGVSQNPRHKITKRGQNVTFRCDPISEHNRLYWYRQTLGQGPEFLTYFQNEAQLEKSRLLSDRFSAERPKGSFSTLEIQRTEQGDSAMYLCASSPRQSMNTEAFFGQGTRLTVV.

Regarding this clone: A much more abundant neighbour one base away suggests this may be a read error. Other nucleotide sequences from this sample produce the same CDR3. This chain links TRBV4-1 with TRBJ1-2; 10 bases are shared with TRBD1. Germline lookup yields CDR1 MGHRA and CDR2 YSYEKL. The CDR3 loop spans 13 amino acids. The CDR3 loop reads CASSRQGAAGYTF. The DNA for the CDR3 is TGCGCCAGCAGCCGACAGGGGGCTGCTGGCTACACATTC.

This clone occurred many times. The V and J genes are TRBV20-1 and TRBJ2-1, with 7 bases fitting TRBD1. V lost 7 bases to trimming and J lost 10 bases; unmatched junction nucleotides: 7. The CDR3 contains 11 residues. The germline V gene encodes CDR1 DFQATT and CDR2 SNEGSKA (reference sequence). This CDR3 reads CSVHRGKEQFF. DNA for the CDR3: TGCAGTGTTCACAGGGGTAAAGAGCAGTTCTTC.

In nucleotides, the CDR3 is TGTGCCAGCAGCCTGCGGGGGACCACTGGAAACACCATATATTTT. The encoded protein is CASSLRGTTGNTIYF. This chain joins TRBV3-1 and TRBJ1-3, with a weak D call TRBD1 (5 bases). Germline V gives CDR1 LGHDT, CDR2 YNNKEL (reference sequence). The CDR3 spans 15 residues. V shed 4 bases and J shed 2 bases, with 12 bases lying between them. Full variable domain (missing parts from reference TRBV3-1 and TRBJ1-3): DTAVSQTPKYLVTQMGNDKSIKCEQNLGHDTMYWYKQDSKKFLKIMFSYNNKELIINETVPNRFSPKSPDKAHLNLHINSLELGDSAVYFCASSLRGTTGNTIYFGEGSWLTVV.

This clone was counted many times. The CDR3 here is CASSGHSRADTQYF. As DNA, the CDR3 is TGTGCCAGCAGCGGTCACTCTAGGGCAGATACGCAGTATTTT. The chain joins TRBV11-2 to TRBJ2-3, with no clear D. V lost 5 bases, J lost 4 bases, and 13 bases lay in between. Germline-derived CDR1 and CDR2 are SGHAT and FQNNGV. The CDR3 runs to 14 residues.

This clone was observed at least ten times. The rearrangement uses TRBV6-4 and TRBJ1-1; D unresolved. Looked up from germline, CDR1 is MRHNA and CDR2 is SNTAGT. With 10 bases removed from V and 5 bases from J, the gap between germline ends came to 14 bases. The CDR3 is 12 residues long. CDR3 sequence reads: CANLDAGTEAFF. The CDR3 DNA sequence: TGTGCCAACCTGGACGCTGGGACTGAAGCTTTCTTT.